This paragraph covers one T cell receptor beta chain sequence. Its antigen is still unknown. The sample originates from a study of cytomegalovirus exposure and HLA in healthy donors. Study-level information: Around 80 million unique TCR sequences came from HLA-typed donors in an early release.

Vbeta (60) and Jbeta (13) primers were used in the PCR. Method: immunoSEQ multiplex PCR; TCRdb's copy keeps in-frame clones and lacks some. The sample holds a few hundred thousand clones, roughly 80% seen once. There are 15 residues in the CDR3. Trimming at V came to 10 bases and at J to 5 bases, leaving 13 bases not matched to a gene. Germline CDR1 reads LNHDA; CDR2 reads SQIVND (reference sequence). General observations from the study: The investigators catalogued under 200 TCR beta chains as cytomegalovirus-associated. According to a later analysis, most TCR beta chains associated with CMV appeared HLA-restricted. Information on immune exposure was restricted to one variable (CMV serostatus).

This TCR derives from a man aged 25 to 45 in good health and CMV-seronegative. This chain joins TRBV19 and TRBJ2-2; 7 bases agree with TRBD2. Sequencing was performed on PBMCs. The DNA for the CDR3 is TGTGCCACTAGGGAGGGGACGCGGGGAACCGGGGAGCTGTTTTTT. Its protein product is CATREGTRGTGELFF.